These 30 T cell receptor beta chains originate from one sample sequenced in a study of long-term antiretroviral therapy in people with HIV. Samples were assayed with immunoSEQ v3.0 at survey level. Sequenced by immunoSEQ multiplex PCR; TCRdb stores in-frame clones only, minus some. The sample includes about 28,000 clones, roughly 84% of them seen just once. Sequencing was performed on unsorted PBMCs, taken 0.4 years after starting antiretroviral therapy. These receptors were obtained from a man younger than 30 with HIV.

This sequence joins TRBV7-6 and TRBJ1-1; TRBD1 might be the D (5 bases). Germline CDR1 SGHVS, CDR2 FNYEAQ. The CDR3 spans 14 residues. Deletions cut 5 bases from V and 0 bases from J, with 10 bases between. CDR3 region: CASSVDTVNTEAFF. CDR3 sequence (DNA): TGTGCCAGCAGCGTGGACACGGTGAACACTGAAGCTTTCTTT.

On this clone itself: The sample holds other DNA sequences that translate to the same CDR3. The V gene is TRBV7-3, the J gene TRBJ1-2; 8 bases map to TRBD1. CDR1 and CDR2 from the germline V gene are SGHTA and FQGTGA. The CDR3 runs 15 residues. The trim removed 2 bases at V and 4 bases at J, leaving 6 bases unmatched. This CDR3 is CASSLEGRGLYGYTF. As DNA, the CDR3 is TGTGCCAGCAGCTTAGAGGGCAGGGGGCTCTATGGCTACACCTTC. The full variable domain, in which reference TRBV7-3 and TRBJ1-2 provide the parts outside the CDR3, is GAGVSQTPSNKVTEKGKYVELRCDPISGHTALYWYRQSLGQGPEFLIYFQGTGAADDSGLPNDRFFAVRPEGSVSTLKIQRTERGDSAVYLCASSLEGRGLYGYTFGSGTRLTVV.

The chain is built from TRBV28 and TRBJ1-4; 8 nucleotides agree with TRBD1. CDR3 length: 16 residues. The trim removed 5 bases at V and 3 bases at J, leaving 8 bases unmatched. Per the germline V gene, CDR1 is MDHEN and CDR2 is SYDVKM. The CDR3 reads CASSRSGQAPNEKLFF. The CDR3 region has the DNA TGTGCCAGCAGTCGGTCGGGACAGGCGCCTAATGAAAAACTGTTTTTT.

The rearrangement joins TRBV13 to TRBJ2-7; D is undetermined. Germline lookup yields CDR1 PRHDT and CDR2 FYEKMQ (reference sequence). The CDR3 consists of 14 residues. Between the trimmed V and J ends, which lost 0 bases and 3 bases, there was a span of 9 bases. The CDR3 DNA reads TGTGCCAGCAGCTTAGGCCTACGGCTCTACGAGCAGTACTTC. As protein: CASSLGLRLYEQYF.

The chain joins TRBV19 to TRBJ1-2; weak D call: TRBD1 (5 bases). V lost 6 bases and J 5 bases, leaving 10 bases between the germline ends. Germline loops: CDR1 LNHDA, CDR2 SQIVND (reference sequence). The CDR3 sequence is 12 residues long. Here the CDR3 DNA reads TGTGCCAGTAGGTTTGGGGCATATGGCTACACCTTC. It encodes CASRFGAYGYTF.

The chain employs TRBV29-1 and TRBJ1-1, with a weak D call TRBD1 (6 bases). Germline values: CDR1 SQVTM, CDR2 ANQGSEA. The CDR3 loop spans 13 amino acids. V lost 3 bases, J lost 4 bases, and 12 bases lay in between. The CDR3 nucleotides are TGCAGCGTTGAGCCAGGGGCGGGCACTGAAGCTTTCTTT. This translates into CSVEPGAGTEAFF. The variable domain in full, completed from reference TRBV29-1 and TRBJ1-1, reads SAVISQKPSRDICQRGTSLTIQCQVDSQVTMMFWYRQQPGQSLTLIATANQGSEATYESGFVIDKFPISRPNLTFSTLTVSNMSPEDSSIYLCSVEPGAGTEAFFGQGTRLTVV.

As to this clone: One end of the junction is discordant with germline, which a read error may explain. J is TRBJ2-3 and V is TRBV7-7; D remains ambiguous. The CDR3 loop spans 14 amino acids. Germline assignment: CDR1 SSHAT and CDR2 FNYEAQ (reference sequence). The CDR3: CASSLEGSTDTQYF. DNA of the CDR3: TGTGCTAGCAGCTTAGAAGGGAGCACAGATACGCAGTATTTT.

This chain uses TRBV19 with TRBJ2-1; TRBD2 agrees at 7 bases. The germline V gene encodes CDR1 LNHDA and CDR2 SQIVND (reference sequence). The CDR3 is made up of 18 amino acids. V gave up 2 bases and J gave up 5 bases; unmatched junction bases: 15. The CDR3 spells CASSILGGEVGWDNEQFF. In nucleotides, the CDR3 is TGTGCCAGTAGTATACTGGGGGGGGAGGTCGGGTGGGACAATGAGCAGTTCTTC. The variable domain in full, with the rest retrieved from reference TRBV19 and TRBJ2-1, is DGGITQSPKYLFRKEGQNVTLSCEQNLNHDAMYWYRQDPGQGLRLIYYSQIVNDFQKGDIAEGYSVSREKKESFPLTVTSAQKNPTAFYLCASSILGGEVGWDNEQFFGPGTRLTVL.

The chain couples TRBV6-1 to TRBJ1-1, with D hard to call. This CDR3 comprises 11 residues. Germline CDR1 is MNHNS and CDR2 is SASEGT. The V end lost 10 bases, the J end lost 1 base, and 7 bases lay between the germline ends. CDR3 sequence: CANQENTEAFF. CDR3 nucleotide sequence: TGTGCCAACCAGGAGAACACTGAAGCTTTCTTT.

The rearrangement uses TRBV27 and TRBJ1-1; D is perhaps TRBD1 (6 bases). The CDR3 consists of 14 residues. The V end was cut by 5 bases, the J end by 1 base, with 11 bases between. Germline-derived CDR1 and CDR2 are MNHEY and SMNVEV (reference sequence). Here the CDR3 reads CASSPHRANTEAFF. In DNA form, the CDR3 reads TGTGCCAGCAGTCCCCACAGGGCGAACACTGAAGCTTTCTTT.

This sequence joins TRBV6-1 and TRBJ1-4; D perhaps matches TRBD1 (5 bases). Trimming left V 2 bases short and J 7 bases short, with 14 bases between. The CDR3 is 15 amino acids. CDR1 MNHNS and CDR2 SASEGT come from the germline V gene. This CDR3 is CASSELGGGTEKLFF. Here the CDR3 DNA reads TGTGCCAGCAGTGAATTGGGGGGGGGTACTGAAAAACTGTTTTTT.

This clone has a single count. The gene calls are TRBV7-9 and TRBJ2-7; 7 bases match TRBD2. Per germline, CDR1 SEHNR and CDR2 FQNEAQ (reference sequence). V gave up 6 bases and J gave up 1 base; unmatched junction bases: 12. The CDR3 runs to 16 residues. The CDR3 region is CASSLRGLAVSYEQYF. Written as DNA, the CDR3 is TGTGCCAGCAGTTTGCGTGGGCTAGCGGTATCCTACGAGCAGTACTTC.

The genes are TRBV19 and TRBJ2-7, with D possibly matching TRBD1 (8 bases). V gave up 5 bases and J gave up 7 bases, with 27 bases separating them. The CDR3 spans 17 residues. CDR1 and CDR2 from the germline V gene are LNHDA and SQIVND (reference sequence). The CDR3, as DNA: TGTGCCAGTAGTTCGCCCGGAGAGACAGGGGCGCGGGGGGAGCAGTACTTC. This codes for CASSSPGETGARGEQYF.

V is TRBV7-6 and J is TRBJ1-2; 7 bases map to TRBD1. This CDR3 spans 16 amino acids. Trimming took 1 base from V and 7 from J; bases not matched to a gene: 12. Germline CDR1 is SGHVS and CDR2 is FNYEAQ. CDR3 region: CASSLEADRVGAGYTF. As DNA, the CDR3 is TGTGCCAGCAGCTTAGAAGCCGACAGGGTTGGGGCTGGCTACACCTTC. Variable domain in full (rest from reference TRBV7-6 and TRBJ1-2): GAGVSQSPRYKVTKRGQDVALRCDPISGHVSLYWYRQALGQGPEFLTYFNYEAQQDKSGLPNDRFSAERPEGSISTLTIQRTEQRDSAMYRCASSLEADRVGAGYTFGSGTRLTVV.

The chain recombines TRBV12-5 with TRBJ1-5; D gene ambiguous. The V gene lost 3 bases and the J gene lost 0 bases, with 9 bases spanning the gap. This CDR3 is 15 amino acids long. Germline lookup yields CDR1 LGHNT and CDR2 FRNRAP. CDR3 in amino acids: CASGFTEDSNQPQHF. In DNA form, the CDR3 reads TGTGCTAGTGGTTTTACGGAGGATAGCAATCAGCCCCAGCATTTT.

The rearrangement links TRBV5-4 to TRBJ2-7, with D perhaps assigned TRBD1 or TRBD2 (5 bases each). Trimming removed 4 bases from V and 4 bases from J, with 12 bases in between. This CDR3 has 13 amino acids. Germline-derived CDR1 and CDR2 are SGHNT and YYREEE (reference sequence). As DNA, the CDR3 is TGTGCCAGCAGCAGGGACGTTCATTACGAGCAGTACTTC. Translating it yields CASSRDVHYEQYF.

The chain is built from TRBV5-6 and TRBJ2-1, with D possibly being TRBD2 (6 bases). Germline values: CDR1 SGHDT, CDR2 YYEEEE. The V gene lost 0 bases and the J gene lost 12 bases, with 16 bases spanning the gap. The CDR3 consists of 14 residues. CDR3 region: CASSLEARDGGQFF. The CDR3 DNA follows: TGTGCCAGCAGCTTGGAGGCCCGGGACGGGGGGCAGTTCTTC.

The chain couples TRBV7-2 to TRBJ2-7, with 7 bases lining up with TRBD1. The CDR3 consists of 13 residues. The germline V gene encodes CDR1 SGHTA and CDR2 FQGNSA. The J segment lost 2 bases and the V segment lost 5 bases, leaving 3 bases of the junction unmatched. The CDR3 DNA reads as TGTGCCAGCAGCGGGGGACAGACCTACGAGCAGTACTTC. Translating it yields CASSGGQTYEQYF.

J is TRBJ1-1 and V is TRBV19; D might be TRBD1 (5 bases). This CDR3 comprises 12 residues. V was shortened by 5 bases and J by 8 bases, with 12 bases between the two germline ends. Germline V gene data show CDR1 as LNHDA and CDR2 as SQIVND (reference sequence). The CDR3 protein is CASSPRGVEAFF. Here the CDR3 DNA reads TGTGCCAGTAGTCCCCGGGGGGTAGAAGCTTTCTTT.

This sequence joins TRBV6-5 and TRBJ1-2, with D possibly being TRBD1 (5 bases). The germline V gene encodes CDR1 MNHEY and CDR2 SVGAGI. Trimming stripped 0 bases from V and 6 bases from J, with 11 bases between. The CDR3 runs to 14 residues. The CDR3 DNA sequence: TGTGCCAGCAGTTACTCGATCCAGGGCGATGGCTACACCTTC. Amino acid sequence: CASSYSIQGDGYTF.

The chain has TRBV7-9 and TRBJ1-1; D unresolved. Trimming took 3 bases from V and 3 from J, leaving 14 bases between them. CDR1 and CDR2 (germline): SEHNR, FQNEAQ (reference sequence). This CDR3 contains 15 residues. CDR3 region: CASSFMGIGDTEAFF. CDR3 in DNA: TGTGCCAGCAGCTTTATGGGAATTGGGGACACTGAAGCTTTCTTT.

This rearrangement joins TRBV7-9 to TRBJ2-3, with 7 nucleotides matching TRBD1. From germline, CDR1 is SEHNR and CDR2 FQNEAQ (reference sequence). CDR3 length equals 15 residues. V lost 6 bases and J lost 3; bases outside the gene matches: 9. CDR3 nucleotide sequence: TGTGCCAGCAGGATCGGACAGGCCAGTACAGATACGCAGTATTTT. It codes for CASRIGQASTDTQYF.

This CDR3 reads CASSGAGEVGNQPQHF. Written as DNA, the CDR3 is TGTGCCAGCAGTGGGGCAGGCGAGGTAGGCAATCAGCCCCAGCATTTT. This rearrangement joins TRBV7-9 to TRBJ1-5; D is possibly TRBD1 (5 bases). CDR1 SEHNR and CDR2 FQNEAQ come from the germline V gene (reference sequence). The CDR3 is made up of 16 amino acids. Trimming took 6 bases from V and 2 from J, leaving 17 bases between them.

The genes are TRBV5-1 and TRBJ2-2, with a weak D call TRBD1 (5 bases). Per the germline V gene, CDR1 is SGHRS and CDR2 is YFSETQ. Trimming shortened V by 4 bases and J by 2 bases, and 12 bases separated the two germline ends. CDR3 length: 15 amino acids. The CDR3 reads CASSRVGENTGELFF. CDR3 in DNA: TGCGCCAGCAGCCGGGTAGGGGAAAACACCGGGGAGCTGTTTTTT.

The chain uses TRBV7-6 and TRBJ1-1; no firm D call. Germline loops: CDR1 SGHVS, CDR2 FNYEAQ. The CDR3 has 13 amino acids. Trimming removed 1 base at V and 8 bases at J, with 11 bases between. The CDR3 is CASSLDAPREAFF. Here the CDR3 DNA reads TGTGCCAGCAGCTTAGATGCGCCGAGAGAAGCTTTCTTT.

This clone has a handful of counts. V usage is TRBV9 and J usage is TRBJ2-5, with no clear D. The CDR3 is 15 residues long. V lost 2 bases to trimming and J lost 4 bases, with 15 bases between them. CDR1 SGDLS and CDR2 YYNGEE come from the germline V gene. CDR3 coding DNA: TGTGCCAGCAGCGTCGAGCCTTGGGGTAGAGAGACCCAGTACTTC. Its translation: CASSVEPWGRETQYF.

The rearrangement uses TRBV29-1 and TRBJ2-7; 9 positions match TRBD2. V trimming: 1 base; J trimming: 1 base; junction bases outside the gene matches: 8. The CDR3 consists of 16 residues. Germline V lookup: CDR1 SQVTM, CDR2 ANQGSEA. The CDR3 here is CSVEGLASGISYEQYF. The CDR3 nucleotides read TGCAGCGTTGAAGGGTTGGCTAGCGGGATTTCCTACGAGCAGTACTTC.

This clone is a singleton in its sample. The V and J genes are TRBV13 and TRBJ1-4; tentative D call: TRBD1 (6 bases). The CDR3 is made up of 15 amino acids. Per the germline V gene, CDR1 is PRHDT and CDR2 is FYEKMQ (reference sequence). Trimming cost V 5 bases and J 4 bases, with 14 bases left between them. The CDR3 sequence: CASSPWDTHNEKLFF. The CDR3 region has the DNA TGTGCCAGCAGCCCATGGGACACTCATAATGAAAAACTGTTTTTT.

The V gene is TRBV5-6, the J gene TRBJ2-7; maybe TRBD1 (6 bases). V was cut by 4 bases and J by 3 bases, with 11 bases left in between. The CDR3 is 13 amino acids. In germline, CDR1 is SGHDT, CDR2 YYEEEE. CDR3 sequence (DNA): TGTGCCAGCAGCGGGGACAACTACTACGAGCAGTACTTC. Protein: CASSGDNYYEQYF.

The V call is TRBV5-1, the J call TRBJ2-1, with 13 bases fitting TRBD2. CDR1 is SGHRS and CDR2 is YFSETQ in the germline V gene. This CDR3 is built from 19 residues. The J segment lost 3 bases and the V segment lost 2 bases, leaving 11 bases of the junction unmatched. The CDR3 here is CASSLLAGGPSLIYNEQFF. DNA for the CDR3: TGCGCCAGCAGCTTACTAGCGGGAGGGCCCTCTCTTATCTACAATGAGCAGTTCTTC.